This T cell receptor beta chain is from a study of metastatic and nonmetastatic thyroid tumors. Study-level information: Samples came from malignant and benign thyroid patients, and repertoires were compared across blood and tumor or nodule tissue.

In this sample, this clone turned up once. Its antigen remains unknown. Regarding the study as a whole: Benign nodules reportedly had significantly lower TCR beta diversity than malignant thyroid tumors in blood and tumor.

Ahead of thyroid surgery, no patient had received treatment of any kind. TCRdb re-clonotyped the PCR reads through MiXCR. The top ten clones hold 25% to 35% of a sample with 20,000 to 25,000 clones, over 20% of them seen once. The CDR3 length is 15 residues. V was clipped by 2 bases and J by 1 base, with 11 bases between them. In germline, CDR1 is KGHSH, CDR2 LQKENI. Sequencing was performed on blood. V usage is TRBV18 and J usage is TRBJ1-1; D is uncertain. The TCR was taken from a female donor with papillary thyroid cancer or a benign thyroid nodule (not recorded which). Some clones in this sample may be carry-over from other donors' samples. CDR3: CASSPSGTANTEAFF. CDR3 in DNA: TGTGCCAGCTCACCAAGTGGAACCGCGAACACTGAAGCTTTCTTT.